This T cell receptor beta chain was captured by sequencing in a study of cytomegalovirus exposure and HLA in healthy donors. Germline-derived CDR1 and CDR2 are SNHLY and FYNNEI. V lost 2 bases to trimming and J lost 2 bases, with 9 bases between them. The length of the CDR3 is 14 residues. On this clone: The target antigen is unknown.

The study's findings and limits: TRBV6-2, TRBV6-3 and other indistinguishable V segments were excluded.

Primers: 60 Vbeta forward and 13 Jbeta reverse. Only in-frame clones appear in the TCRdb table, and some are missing; sequencing was by immunoSEQ multiplex PCR. The sample lists roughly 80,000 clones, about 60% occurring once. This chain connects TRBV2 to TRBJ1-1; weak D call: TRBD1 (5 bases). The sequenced sample consisted of PBMCs. This sequence originates from a man in his thirties or forties in good health and CMV-seropositive. The CDR3: CASSEQGTNTEAFF. The CDR3 bases are TGTGCCAGCAGTGAACAGGGAACCAACACTGAAGCTTTCTTT.